The entry that follows covers one T cell receptor (beta chain) sequence. The method was immunoSEQ multiplex PCR; TCRdb's version includes in-frame clones alone and lacks a portion of them. The sample comprises tens of thousands of clones, 80% to 85% of which are singletons, and just over 4.5% rests with the top ten. This sample is drawn from a study of blood T cell repertoires in COVID-19. Sequenced input: peripheral blood. This TCR derives from a woman aged 60-75 years with acute or convalescent COVID-19.

The CDR3 loop reads CASSQGVDTEAFF. CDR3 nucleotides: TGTGCCAGTAGTCAGGGGGTGGACACTGAAGCTTTCTTT. The rearrangement joins TRBV19 to TRBJ1-1; 7 positions agree with TRBD1. The CDR3 runs to 13 residues. From germline, CDR1 is LNHDA and CDR2 SQIVND (reference sequence). With V trimmed by 5 bases and J by 3 bases, 3 bases remained unmatched.